The rows below give T cell receptor beta chains drawn from one sample of a study of human T cells and chemical hapten exposure. One entry per CDR3 protein, called by TCRdb with MiXCR from the RACE reads. The sample holds 350,000 to 450,000 distinct CDR3 sequences, 5% to 6.5% seen once. The source material was whole blood, sampled in connection with sensitization to the hapten diphenylcyclopropenone (DPC). The receptors here all came from a woman aged 45-65 years with alopecia areata. Some clones in this sample may be carry-over from other donors' samples. The CDR3 runs from the conserved cysteine through the conserved F or W. A D gene is named only where the DNA matches it firmly. Where a row states a size, it is once, few, many or the class of an expanded clone; other rows omit it.

abundance: many
d_gene: NA
j_gene: TRBJ2-1
v_gene: TRBV30
CDR3aa: CAWSRDGEINEQFF
CDR3nt: TGTGCCTGGAGTCGGGACGGAGAGATTAATGAGCAGTTCTTC

abundance: few
d_gene: NA
j_gene: TRBJ1-5
v_gene: TRBV6-6
CDR3aa: CASSYSQGGNQPQHF
CDR3nt: TGTGCCAGCAGTTACTCGCAGGGAGGAAATCAGCCCCAGCATTTT

abundance: NA
d_gene: TRBD1
j_gene: TRBJ2-3
v_gene: TRBV5-1
CDR3aa: CASSLADRDADTQYF
CDR3nt: TGCGCCAGCAGCTTGGCCGACAGGGACGCAGATACGCAGTATTTT

abundance: NA
d_gene: NA
j_gene: TRBJ2-1
v_gene: TRBV29-1
CDR3aa: CSVVGDGNEQFF
CDR3nt: TGCAGCGTTGTAGGGGATGGGAATGAGCAGTTCTTC

abundance: few
d_gene: NA
j_gene: TRBJ2-5
v_gene: TRBV6-5
CDR3aa: CASSYASGPPQETQYF
CDR3nt: TGTGCCAGCAGTTACGCTTCGGGGCCGCCCCAAGAGACCCAGTACTTC

abundance: many
d_gene: TRBD1
j_gene: TRBJ2-2
v_gene: TRBV3-1
CDR3aa: CASSQVGTGRTGELFF
CDR3nt: TGTGCCAGCAGCCAAGTAGGGACAGGGCGAACCGGGGAGCTGTTTTTT

abundance: many
d_gene: TRBD2
j_gene: TRBJ2-3
v_gene: TRBV20-1
CDR3aa: CSAIPLSGGPTDTQYF
CDR3nt: TGCAGTGCCATACCTCTTAGCGGGGGGCCCACAGATACGCAGTATTTT

abundance: many
d_gene: NA
j_gene: TRBJ2-7
v_gene: TRBV12-3/TRBV12-4
CDR3aa: CASSFGLNSYEQYF
CDR3nt: TGTGCCAGCAGTTTTGGGCTGAACTCCTACGAGCAGTACTTC

abundance: many
d_gene: NA
j_gene: TRBJ1-2
v_gene: TRBV29-1
CDR3aa: CSVEGLTVYGYTF
CDR3nt: TGCAGCGTTGAAGGCCTAACAGTCTATGGCTACACCTTC

abundance: many
d_gene: NA
j_gene: TRBJ1-1
v_gene: TRBV29-1
CDR3aa: CSAATGSTEAFF
CDR3nt: TGCAGCGCTGCGACAGGTAGCACTGAAGCTTTCTTT

abundance: many
d_gene: NA
j_gene: TRBJ2-2
v_gene: TRBV29-1
CDR3aa: CSVVAGSGELFF
CDR3nt: TGCAGCGTTGTAGCAGGGTCTGGGGAGCTGTTTTTT

abundance: few
d_gene: NA
j_gene: TRBJ2-3
v_gene: TRBV7-2
CDR3aa: CASSFPRFSTDTQYF
CDR3nt: TGTGCCAGCAGCTTCCCAAGATTCAGCACAGATACGCAGTATTTT

abundance: few
d_gene: NA
j_gene: TRBJ2-7
v_gene: TRBV4-1
CDR3aa: CASSQGRFSYEQYF
CDR3nt: TGCGCCAGCAGCCAAGGGCGGTTCTCCTACGAGCAGTACTTC

abundance: few
d_gene: NA
j_gene: TRBJ2-7
v_gene: TRBV6-2/TRBV6-3
CDR3aa: CASFYPDREGPSYEQYF
CDR3nt: TGTGCCAGCTTTTATCCGGACAGGGAGGGGCCATCCTACGAGCAGTACTTC

abundance: many
d_gene: NA
j_gene: TRBJ2-1
v_gene: TRBV24-1
CDR3aa: CATSARNNEQFF
CDR3nt: TGTGCCACCAGTGCCAGGAACAATGAGCAGTTCTTC

abundance: few
d_gene: NA
j_gene: TRBJ2-7
v_gene: TRBV6-2/TRBV6-3
CDR3aa: CASSYSRNGVYEQYF
CDR3nt: TGTGCCAGCAGTTACTCGAGAAACGGGGTCTACGAGCAGTACTTC

abundance: many
d_gene: TRBD1
j_gene: TRBJ2-1
v_gene: TRBV7-2
CDR3aa: CASSATGTGIPEQFF
CDR3nt: TGTGCCAGCAGCGCTACCGGGACAGGGATCCCCGAGCAGTTCTTC

abundance: NA
d_gene: NA
j_gene: TRBJ1-1
v_gene: TRBV19
CDR3aa: CASSIGKEAFF
CDR3nt: TGTGCCAGTAGTATAGGGAAAGAAGCTTTCTTT

abundance: many
d_gene: NA
j_gene: TRBJ2-7
v_gene: TRBV10-3
CDR3aa: CAISESGRGMIVGRYEQYF
CDR3nt: TGTGCCATCAGTGAGTCGGGTAGAGGGATGATCGTTGGTCGGTACGAGCAGTACTTC

abundance: NA
d_gene: NA
j_gene: TRBJ1-1
v_gene: TRBV7-9
CDR3aa: CASSFEPEAFF
CDR3nt: TGTGCCAGCAGCTTTGAACCTGAAGCTTTCTTT

abundance: many
d_gene: NA
j_gene: TRBJ2-3
v_gene: TRBV3-1
CDR3aa: CASSGTVDTQYF
CDR3nt: TGTGCCAGCAGCGGGACGGTTGATACGCAGTATTTT

abundance: few
d_gene: NA
j_gene: TRBJ2-1
v_gene: TRBV5-1
CDR3aa: CASSGTGRQPYNEQFF
CDR3nt: TGCGCCAGCAGCGGCACAGGGAGACAACCTTACAATGAGCAGTTCTTC

abundance: few
d_gene: TRBD2
j_gene: TRBJ2-3
v_gene: TRBV29-1
CDR3aa: CSVAGLAGDWGSTDTQYF
CDR3nt: TGCAGCGTCGCGGGACTAGCGGGAGACTGGGGTAGCACAGATACGCAGTATTTT

abundance: few
d_gene: NA
j_gene: TRBJ2-3
v_gene: TRBV6-2/TRBV6-3
CDR3aa: CASSTRSGDSTDTQYF
CDR3nt: TGTGCCAGCAGTACCCGGTCGGGGGACAGCACAGATACGCAGTATTTT

abundance: few
d_gene: NA
j_gene: TRBJ2-5
v_gene: TRBV12-3/TRBV12-4
CDR3aa: CASSSLGGTQETQYF
CDR3nt: TGTGCCAGCAGTTCTTTAGGGGGGACCCAAGAGACCCAGTACTTC

abundance: many
d_gene: NA
j_gene: TRBJ2-1
v_gene: TRBV6-5
CDR3aa: CASTGLINEQFF
CDR3nt: TGTGCCAGCACCGGACTTATCAATGAGCAGTTCTTC

abundance: NA
d_gene: NA
j_gene: TRBJ1-2
v_gene: TRBV7-2
CDR3aa: CASSLPQRGWANYGYTF
CDR3nt: TGTGCCAGCAGCCTACCCCAACGGGGCTGGGCTAACTATGGCTACACCTTC

abundance: many
d_gene: NA
j_gene: TRBJ2-6
v_gene: TRBV7-8
CDR3aa: CASSSYRDLKSSGANVLTF
CDR3nt: TGTGCCAGCAGCTCTTACCGGGACTTGAAGAGCTCTGGGGCCAACGTCCTGACTTTC

abundance: NA
d_gene: NA
j_gene: TRBJ2-1
v_gene: TRBV7-2
CDR3aa: CASSRPAYNEQFF
CDR3nt: TGTGCCAGCAGTCGCCCAGCGTACAATGAGCAGTTCTTC

abundance: many
d_gene: TRBD1
j_gene: TRBJ2-1
v_gene: TRBV6-2/TRBV6-3
CDR3aa: CASSYFWTGMNEQFF
CDR3nt: TGTGCCAGCAGTTATTTCTGGACAGGGATGAATGAGCAGTTCTTC

abundance: many
d_gene: TRBD2
j_gene: TRBJ2-1
v_gene: TRBV3-1
CDR3aa: CASSQVGGEQFF
CDR3nt: TGTGCCAGCAGCCAGGTCGGGGGGGAGCAGTTCTTC

abundance: many
d_gene: NA
j_gene: TRBJ2-3
v_gene: TRBV5-1
CDR3aa: CASTDWGQDTQYF
CDR3nt: TGCGCCAGCACGGATTGGGGCCAAGATACGCAGTATTTT

abundance: many
d_gene: NA
j_gene: TRBJ1-5
v_gene: TRBV5-6
CDR3aa: CASSLIRSNQPQHF
CDR3nt: TGTGCCAGCAGCTTAATCCGTAGCAATCAGCCCCAGCATTTT

abundance: many
d_gene: TRBD1
j_gene: TRBJ1-2
v_gene: TRBV27
CDR3aa: CASSLYPDRGRGYTF
CDR3nt: TGTGCCAGCAGTTTATACCCCGACAGGGGTCGAGGCTACACCTTC

abundance: few
d_gene: NA
j_gene: TRBJ1-4
v_gene: TRBV25-1
CDR3aa: CASSGRVGFEKLFF
CDR3nt: TGTGCCAGCAGTGGCAGGGTGGGTTTTGAAAAACTGTTTTTT

abundance: NA
d_gene: NA
j_gene: TRBJ2-7
v_gene: TRBV20-1
CDR3aa: CSASPGVREQYF
CDR3nt: TGCAGTGCTAGTCCGGGAGTCAGGGAGCAGTACTTC

abundance: few
d_gene: NA
j_gene: TRBJ1-5
v_gene: TRBV29-1
CDR3aa: CSALQGSGQPQHF
CDR3nt: TGCAGCGCGTTGCAGGGGTCCGGGCAGCCCCAGCATTTT

abundance: many
d_gene: NA
j_gene: TRBJ2-5
v_gene: TRBV27
CDR3aa: CASSLGGSLQETQYF
CDR3nt: TGTGCCAGCAGCCTAGGGGGGTCACTTCAAGAGACCCAGTACTTC

abundance: few
d_gene: NA
j_gene: TRBJ1-3
v_gene: TRBV7-7
CDR3aa: CASSLAYGSGNTIYF
CDR3nt: TGTGCCAGCAGCTTAGCGTACGGCTCTGGAAACACCATATATTTT

abundance: many
d_gene: TRBD1
j_gene: TRBJ1-1
v_gene: TRBV11-2
CDR3aa: CASRHPGQGGSAFF
CDR3nt: TGTGCCAGCAGACATCCGGGACAGGGAGGTTCCGCTTTCTTT